This is a list of T cell receptor beta chains from one sample in a study of immune characterization of retroperitoneal liposarcoma. TCRdb re-called the PCR reads through MiXCR, storing one row per CDR3 protein. There are several thousand distinct CDR3 sequences in the sample; 43% occur only once, and roughly 10% lies in the top ten. The specimen sequenced was tumor tissue. The receptors come from a male donor with retroperitoneal liposarcoma. Both conserved end residues are part of each CDR3. The order of the fields is V gene, clone size, D gene, J gene, CDR3 protein, CDR3 DNA. A D gene is named only where the DNA matches it firmly. Not every row has a clone size; where given, it reads once, few, many or a size class.

>TRBV6-6|.|.|TRBJ1-1
CASSYQGTTEAFF
TGTGCCAGCAGTTACCAGGGGACCACTGAAGCTTTCTTT
>TRBV11-1|.|.|TRBJ2-1
CASSLVWGPGNEQFF
TGTGCCAGCAGCTTAGTATGGGGACCAGGCAATGAGCAGTTCTTC
>TRBV7-6|.|TRBD2|TRBJ2-7
CASSLGVTSGSYNEQYF
TGTGCCAGCAGCTTAGGGGTGACTAGCGGGAGTTACAATGAGCAGTACTTC
>TRBV7-2|.|TRBD2|TRBJ2-3
CASSPGLAGGQDTQYF
TGTGCCAGCAGCCCGGGACTAGCGGGAGGACAGGATACGCAGTATTTT
>TRBV10-3|.|.|TRBJ2-1
CAISERDMGNEQFF
TGTGCCATCAGTGAACGGGATATGGGCAATGAGCAGTTCTTC
>TRBV27|.|TRBD2|TRBJ2-3
CASSPLGSGSIDTQYF
TGTGCCAGCAGTCCCCTGGGTAGCGGGAGCATCGATACGCAGTATTTT
>TRBV27|few|.|TRBJ2-4
CASSPRDKRAQYF
TGTGCCAGCAGTCCACGGGACAAGAGGGCTCAGTACTTC
>TRBV6-5|once|TRBD2|TRBJ2-3
CASKPSGVHTDTQYF
TGTGCCAGCAAACCTAGCGGGGTACACACAGATACGCAGTATTTT
>TRBV6-1|.|TRBD1|TRBJ2-7
CASRHRQGRYNEQYF
TGTGCCAGCAGACATAGACAGGGGAGGTACAATGAGCAGTACTTC
>TRBV6-1|.|TRBD2|TRBJ2-5
CASRYQRGQETQYF
TGTGCCAGCAGGTACCAGCGGGGGCAAGAGACCCAGTACTTC
>TRBV6-6|.|TRBD2|TRBJ2-7
CASSYGREGYEQYF
TGTGCCAGCAGTTACGGGAGGGAGGGGTACGAGCAGTACTTC
>TRBV12-3/TRBV12-4|large|TRBD2|TRBJ2-7
CASSFITSGYNEQYF
TGTGCCAGCAGTTTCATAACTAGCGGCTACAATGAGCAGTACTTC
>TRBV27|.|TRBD2|TRBJ2-1
CASSLVAGAIYNEQFF
TGTGCCAGCAGTTTAGTAGCGGGTGCAATATACAATGAGCAGTTCTTC
>TRBV6-5|.|TRBD1|TRBJ2-3
CASSYGDRGTDTQYF
TGTGCCAGCAGTTACGGGGACAGGGGAACAGATACGCAGTATTTT
>TRBV6-8|.|.|TRBJ2-1
CATPPAGGGEQFF
TGTGCCACTCCACCCGCGGGCGGCGGTGAGCAGTTCTTC
>TRBV7-2|.|.|TRBJ2-2
CASSLGSSHTGELFF
TGTGCCAGCAGCTTAGGGTCTAGTCACACCGGGGAGCTGTTTTTT
>TRBV6-1|medium-sized|TRBD2|TRBJ2-1
CASEREGYEQFF
TGTGCCAGCGAGCGGGAGGGGTACGAGCAGTTCTTC
>TRBV6-1|few|.|TRBJ2-1
CASSEAGGGSYNEQFF
TGTGCCAGCAGTGAAGCGGGAGGGGGCTCCTACAATGAGCAGTTCTTC
>TRBV6-6|many|.|TRBJ2-1
CASSYSGAEQFF
TGTGCCAGCAGTTACTCAGGGGCCGAGCAGTTCTTC
>TRBV6-1|.|.|TRBJ2-3
CASSEGLVTDTQYF
TGTGCCAGCAGTGAAGGACTGGTCACAGATACGCAGTATTTT
>TRBV6-4|.|.|TRBJ2-7
CASSVEGESGYEQYF
TGTGCCAGCAGTGTGGAGGGGGAAAGTGGCTACGAGCAGTACTTC
>TRBV6-1|few|.|TRBJ2-1
CASSEGGRYEQFF
TGTGCCAGCAGTGAAGGTGGCAGGTACGAGCAGTTCTTC
>TRBV6-1|.|.|TRBJ1-5
CASSEVGGLNQPQHF
TGTGCCAGCAGTGAAGTTGGGGGCCTCAATCAGCCCCAGCATTTT
>TRBV6-5|.|TRBD1|TRBJ1-6
CASSYRTTGGLNSPLHF
TGTGCCAGCAGTTACCGGACGACAGGGGGCCTTAATTCACCCCTCCACTTT
>TRBV6-1|.|.|TRBJ2-3
CASSTRETDTQYF
TGTGCCAGCAGTACCAGGGAGACAGATACGCAGTATTTT
>TRBV6-1|.|TRBD2|TRBJ2-1
CASSEEASGAETQFF
TGTGCCAGCAGTGAAGAGGCTAGCGGGGCGGAGACCCAGTTCTTC
>TRBV27|.|.|TRBJ2-1
CASSSIQDNEQFF
TGTGCCAGCAGTTCAATACAGGACAATGAGCAGTTCTTC
>TRBV6-1|many|TRBD2|TRBJ2-1
CASKRAGVRNEQFF
TGTGCCAGCAAAAGGGCGGGAGTAAGGAATGAGCAGTTCTTC
>TRBV7-2|.|.|TRBJ2-5
CASSRGPQETQYF
TGTGCCAGCAGTCGGGGGCCCCAAGAGACCCAGTACTTC
>TRBV7-3|.|.|TRBJ2-3
CVSSPQQGGTDTQYF
TGTGTCAGCAGCCCCCAGCAGGGAGGAACAGATACGCAGTATTTT